Listed here are 3 T cell receptor beta chains from one sample, sequenced in a study of cytomegalovirus exposure and HLA in healthy donors. Primers for the PCR totalled 60 Vbeta and 13 Jbeta. This table comes from immunoSEQ multiplex PCR, and its TCRdb copy is limited to in-frame clones, with some not included. The repertoire holds some 170,000 clones, roughly four fifths seen once, with roughly 1% in the top ten. The sample comprised PBMCs. Receptor source: a woman in her thirties or forties in good health and CMV-seronegative.

This chain uses TRBV6-5 with TRBJ2-3; a possible D gene is TRBD2 (5 bases). Trimming stripped 7 bases from V and 5 bases from J, with 13 bases between. Germline CDR1 MNHEY, CDR2 SVGAGI. The CDR3 spans 13 residues. The CDR3 loop is CASTSRGRDTQYF. CDR3 bases: TGTGCCAGCACTAGCAGAGGACGAGATACGCAGTATTTT.

The chain joins TRBV5-1 to TRBJ2-5, with D possibly TRBD2 on 6 matching bases. CDR3 length: 16 amino acids. Germline CDR1 SGHRS, CDR2 YFSETQ. V was trimmed by 0 bases and J by 5 bases, leaving 17 bases between them. The CDR3, as DNA: TGCGCCAGCAGCTTGGACGCGCTAGCGTCGTATGAGACCCAGTACTTC. Translation gives CASSLDALASYETQYF.

The sample holds a few counts of this clone. V gene TRBV27 combines with J gene TRBJ2-7; 9 bases align to TRBD1. CDR3 size: 15 residues. With V trimmed by 6 bases and J by 2 bases, 8 bases remained unmatched. CDR1 and CDR2 from the germline V gene are MNHEY and SMNVEV (reference sequence). DNA of the CDR3: TGTGCCAGCAGAGAAGGGACAGGGAAAACCTACGAGCAGTACTTC. As protein: CASREGTGKTYEQYF.